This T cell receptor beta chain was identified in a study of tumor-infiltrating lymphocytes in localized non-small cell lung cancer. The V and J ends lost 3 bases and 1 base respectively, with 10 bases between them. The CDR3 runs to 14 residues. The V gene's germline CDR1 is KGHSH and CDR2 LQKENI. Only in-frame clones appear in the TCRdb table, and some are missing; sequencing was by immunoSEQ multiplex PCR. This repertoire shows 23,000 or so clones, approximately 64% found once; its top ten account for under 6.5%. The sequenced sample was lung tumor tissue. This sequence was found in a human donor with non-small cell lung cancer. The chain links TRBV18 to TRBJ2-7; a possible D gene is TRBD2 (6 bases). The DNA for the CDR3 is TGTGCCAGCTCACCGGGGACTCGATCCTACGAGCAGTACTTC. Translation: CASSPGTRSYEQYF.